This T cell receptor beta chain was recorded in a study of blood T cell repertoires in COVID-19 (dated by TCRdb to the early 2020s). Notes on the research overall: Samples covering the acute and convalescent phases of COVID-19 were provided by collaborators in the United States, Italy and Spain. Where HLA class I and class II types were available, the types were taken from metadata supplied by the sample provider, not from assay-based typing. The dataset comprised deeply sampled blood TCRbeta repertoires from subjects exposed to, actively infected with, or recovered from COVID-19. A freely available public database, intended as a resource for researchers studying the immune response to SARS-CoV-2, is where the repertoires were released. The material from the prospective study consisted of cDNA or gDNA derived from T cells, B-cell-depleted T cells, or PBMCs. A de-identified subject ID, COVID-19 status, age in years and sex were almost always included in the sample metadata. The samples were drawn from the first 160 participants of the ongoing ImmuneRACE study and from 950 to 1,500 subjects provided by 6 global collaborators. General conclusions and limits of the study: The amount of clinical and demographic metadata varied by source and participant and was provided uncurated.

V loses 10 bases at its end and J loses 10 bases; junction bases beyond the gene matches: 10. The CDR3 spans 14 residues, from the cysteine through the phenylalanine. The DNA shown is the 42-base CDR3, in frame from base 1. The germline V gene gives CDR1 as SNHLY and CDR2 as FYNNEI. Enrolling through a virtual design, the prospective study's participants ranged in age from roughly 18 to 89 years and lived across more than 20 United States geographic areas. Cohort assignment in the prospective study relied on participant-reported clinical history from a screening survey and a study questionnaire. ImmuneRACE Cohort 3 recovered participants were defined by two consecutive negative NP/OP PCR tests, healthcare professional clearance, or symptom resolution. Mobile phlebotomists in the prospective study collected whole blood, serum and a nasopharyngeal or oropharyngeal swab from every participant. Over an approximately 2-month period, participants in the prospective study had the option of providing additional blood draws and questionnaires. Before DNA extraction, blood samples from the prospective study were shipped at room temperature or frozen.

TCRbeta CDR3 regions were amplified from genomic DNA using the immunoSEQ Assay, a bias-controlled multiplex PCR. In the authors' own workflow: The number of nucleated cells in each sample was estimated from the amplification of reference gene primers within the assay. Sequence reads were collapsed and filtered to measure the absolute abundance of every unique TCRbeta CDR3 rearrangement. For each sample, productive Simpson clonality was calculated by taking the square root of Simpson's diversity index across productive rearrangements. TCRdb re-hosts the immuneACCESS table, in-frame sequences only. Its copies lack some clones; in the studies checked, an unresolved V gene accounts for under half of them, and the cause for the rest is not known. The D gene and trimming were derived from the DNA, and the V and J assignments and clone size from that table. This sample holds some 190,000 clones; around 85% were observed only once. Of the sample, 2.5% to 3.5% falls within the top ten clones.

As concerns this clone: Its recognized antigen is unknown. It has no much larger one-base neighbor in the sample; base qualities were not kept.

The clonotype originates from a woman in her twenties or thirties who had recovered from COVID-19. Rearrangement joined TRBV2 to TRBJ2-2, and TRBD2 aligns with 12 junction nucleotides. What was sequenced was PBMCs or T cells enriched from blood (not recorded which). CDR3 protein: CAIDLTSGGSELFF. The DNA reads TGTGCCATTGACCTGACTAGCGGGGGTTCGGAGCTGTTTTTT.